This T cell receptor beta chain was identified in a study of blood T cell repertoires in COVID-19. Study details: The analysed material was cDNA or gDNA that came from T cells, B-cell-depleted T cells, or PBMCs.

Authors' methods: For nucleated cells, counts were estimated from reference gene primer amplification. The method was immunoSEQ multiplex PCR; TCRdb's version includes in-frame clones alone and lacks a portion of them. That table is the source of V, J and clone size, and D and trimming were worked out from the DNA. The table shows around 300,000 clones, with approximately 92% occurring only once. Grouping used clinical history reported by participants in a survey and questionnaire. Cohort 3 recovered donors had two negative PCRs, clearance, or symptom resolution. The ends were cut back, 7 bases at V and 2 bases at J, with 13 bases in the middle. The CDR3 has 14 amino acids. The V gene's germline CDR1 is MNHEY and CDR2 SMNVEV (reference sequence).

This clonotype was obtained from a young woman who had recovered from COVID-19. The rearrangement uses TRBV27 and TRBJ2-3; tentatively, D is TRBD2 (6 bases). Sequenced: PBMCs or T cells enriched from blood (not recorded which). This chain's CDR3 is CASTRGDLTDTQYF. Written as DNA, the CDR3 is TGTGCCAGCACCCGCGGGGACCTCACAGATACGCAGTATTTT.